The 4 T cell receptor beta chains below were found in one sample sequenced in a study of shared clonotypes between healthy human individuals (TCRdb year 2020). The library came from the immunoSEQ multiplex PCR assay. The immuneACCESS repertoire file appears here via TCRdb, limited to in-frame rearrangements. These files lack a portion of the clones; in checked studies, under half of the deficit traces to unresolved V genes, and the cause of the others is not known. The sample table records over a million clones; 95% to 99% of these occur just once. Around 0.47% of the sample is in the top ten clones. Sequenced input: naive CD4+ T cells sorted from blood. The sample's cell subset or site label, decoded: CD45RA+ positively selected. The receptors come from a man aged 30 to 39 in good health.

The V and J genes are TRBV18 and TRBJ2-3, with D possibly matching TRBD2 (5 bases). The V gene's germline CDR1 is KGHSH and CDR2 LQKENI. The CDR3 totals 16 residues. Deletions cut 1 base from V and 2 bases from J, with 13 bases between. The CDR3 sequence: CASSPLDRGVTDTQYF. CDR3 bases: TGTGCCAGCTCACCACTAGATCGGGGAGTCACAGATACGCAGTATTTT.

This clone was found once. The chain joins TRBV5-1 to TRBJ1-2; a weak D match, TRBD1 (5 bases). This CDR3 has 16 amino acids. Germline V lookup: CDR1 SGHRS, CDR2 YFSETQ. V dropped 0 bases and J dropped 0 bases, with 12 bases sitting between them. The CDR3 sequence: CASSLVGTAANYGYTF. CDR3 sequence (DNA): TGCGCCAGCAGCTTGGTTGGGACGGCAGCTAACTATGGCTACACCTTC. Looking up the rest from reference TRBV5-1 and TRBJ1-2 gives the full variable domain: KAGVTQTPRYLIKTRGQQVTLSCSPISGHRSVSWYQQTPGQGLQFLFEYFSETQRNKGNFPGRFSGRQFSNSRSEMNVSTLELGDSALYLCASSLVGTAANYGYTFGSGTRLTVV.

The rearrangement links TRBV29-1 to TRBJ2-6; 7 bases align to TRBD1. This CDR3 comprises 13 residues. Trimming at V came to 5 bases and at J to 2 bases, leaving 0 bases not matched to a gene. CDR1 SQVTM and CDR2 ANQGSEA come from the germline V gene. The CDR3: CSVQGAGANVLTF. In DNA form, the CDR3 reads TGCAGCGTTCAGGGGGCTGGGGCCAACGTCCTGACTTTC.

The chain has TRBV29-1 and TRBJ2-5, with 8 bases identical to TRBD2. This CDR3 has 19 amino acids. J was trimmed by 2 bases and V by 8 bases; bases with no gene match: 25. Germline V gives CDR1 SQVTM, CDR2 ANQGSEA. The CDR3 nucleotides read TGCAGCTCCCTAGGTGGTCGGTCCGGGACTAGTATTGCTCAAGAGACCCAGTACTTC. Encoded protein: CSSLGGRSGTSIAQETQYF.